This TCR beta chain was documented in a study of T-cell memory formation after mild COVID-19. Study-level background: The two donors had largely donor-specific TCR clusters. Study-wide findings and caveats: Contracting clones from day 15 to 85 showed balanced CD4/CD8; later expanders favored CD4+.

With respect to this clonotype: Its antigen is not identified.

This CDR3 spans 17 amino acids. Trimming removed 0 bases from V and 4 bases from J, with 16 bases in between. CDR1 is LGHDT, CDR2 YNNKEL, per germline (reference sequence). TCRdb re-derived calls from the 5' RACE reads in MiXCR, one entry per CDR3 protein. This sample has a few hundred thousand distinct CDR3 sequences, with roughly 21% found just once. Sequencing was performed on PBMCs or a T cell subset sorted from them (not recorded which). The V and J genes are TRBV3-1 and TRBJ2-1, with D perhaps matching TRBD2 (5 bases). The sequence derives from an adult woman who had mild COVID-19 (a few samples of this study predate the infection). Cell type and time point are not known. CDR3: CASSQDGVDSPYNEQFF. The DNA of the CDR3 is TGTGCCAGCAGCCAAGATGGTGTGGACTCCCCATACAATGAGCAGTTCTTC.